This T cell receptor (beta chain) was captured in a study of T cells after yellow fever vaccination. Study-level findings and limits: Boosting was followed by the reappearance of most primary-vaccination clones (less than 98% CD4, 85% to 90% CD8).

They built TCR cDNA with 5'RACE template switching, a step that put in a universal primer site and UMIs. TCRdb reprocessed the 5' RACE reads via MiXCR and lists one record per CDR3 protein. The table has 45,000 to 60,000 distinct CDR3 sequences, around 6.1% seen once; the top ten hold less than 40%. This clonotype has a handful of counts. The clonotype originates from a man younger than 35 who received the YFV17D yellow fever vaccine. Here the sequenced sample was PBMCs, either bulk or a sorted T-cell subset (CD4+, CD8+, memory, or dextramer-sorted; not recorded which), taken on the day of the yellow fever booster vaccination.

CDR3 in DNA: TGTGCCAGCAGCCCCGGGTCCCTCGGCTACAATGAGCAGTTCTTC. This gives the protein CASSPGSLGYNEQFF. V and J are TRBV7-9 and TRBJ2-1; D gene ambiguous. Germline CDR1 reads SEHNR; CDR2 reads FQNEAQ (reference sequence). CDR3 size: 15 residues. Trimming pared 5 bases from V and 3 bases from J, leaving 14 bases between.